This TCR beta chain was captured in a study of beta chain features in type 1 diabetes. General study results and limits: Relative to healthy donors, patients appeared to have naive, central memory and Treg TCRB repertoires that were more similar. Amplification by PCR could prefer shorter templates, with the same effect in patients and controls. Across all four CD4+ subsets, people with type 1 diabetes showed modestly shorter TCRB CDR3s.

The authors reverse transcribed all of the isolated RNA, so sequencing captured expressed TCRB transcripts. TCRdb's table, derived via immunoSEQ multiplex PCR, lists solely in-frame clones and lacks some. The sample shows approximately 600,000 clones, around 12% of them seen only once. V was cut by 3 bases and J by 0 bases, with 9 bases left in between. The CDR3 length is 15 residues. In germline, CDR1 is LGHNA, CDR2 YSLEER. A remark on this clone: Its antigen is still unknown.

Sequences were obtained from naive CD4+ T cells from blood. The chain recombines TRBV4-3 with TRBJ2-4; D possibly corresponds to TRBD1 (5 bases). This sequence originates from a man aged 30 to 45 with type 1 diabetes. CDR3 region: CASSQTVPAKNIQYF. As DNA, the CDR3 is TGCGCCAGCAGCCAGACAGTGCCAGCCAAAAACATTCAGTACTTC.